The source of this T cell receptor beta chain is a study of T-cell memory formation after mild COVID-19. Findings of the study overall: Clones that contracted from day 15 to 85 were balanced CD4/CD8, while later expanders leaned CD4+.

MiXCR, applied by TCRdb to the 5' RACE reads, yields one record per CDR3 protein. The profile covers tens of thousands of distinct CDR3 sequences, with 9.5% to 12% appearing a single time and over 25% taken by the ten largest. There are many counts of this clonotype. As yet, its antigen is unknown. The CDR3 loop spans 12 amino acids. Looked up from germline, CDR1 is SGHRS and CDR2 is YFSETQ. V trimming: 4 bases; J trimming: 14 bases; junction bases outside the gene matches: 11. This clonotype originated in a young man who had mild COVID-19 (a few samples of this study predate the infection). Cell type and time point are not known. The chain links TRBV5-1 to TRBJ1-1, with TRBD1 matching over 7 bases. The sequencing sample was made of PBMCs or a T cell subset sorted from them (not recorded which). CDR3 amino acids: CASSDTQGRKFF. The CDR3 nucleotides are TGCGCCAGCAGCGATACACAGGGGAGAAAGTTCTTT. The full variable domain, with the rest looked up from reference TRBV5-1 and TRBJ1-1, is KAGVTQTPRYLIKTRGQQVTLSCSPISGHRSVSWYQQTPGQGLQFLFEYFSETQRNKGNFPGRFSGRQFSNSRSEMNVSTLELGDSALYLCASSDTQGRKFFGQGTRLTVV.